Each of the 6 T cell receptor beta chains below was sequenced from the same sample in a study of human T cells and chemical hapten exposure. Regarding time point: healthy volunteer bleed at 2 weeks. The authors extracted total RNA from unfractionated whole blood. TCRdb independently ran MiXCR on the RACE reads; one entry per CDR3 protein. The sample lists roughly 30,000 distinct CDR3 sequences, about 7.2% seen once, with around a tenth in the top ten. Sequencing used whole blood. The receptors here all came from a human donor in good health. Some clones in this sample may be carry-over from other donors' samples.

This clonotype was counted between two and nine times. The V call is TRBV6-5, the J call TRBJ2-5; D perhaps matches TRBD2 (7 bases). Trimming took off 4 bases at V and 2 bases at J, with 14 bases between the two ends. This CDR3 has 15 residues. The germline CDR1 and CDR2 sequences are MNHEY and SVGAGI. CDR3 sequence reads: CASSSLRGGQETQYF. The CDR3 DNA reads TGTGCCAGCAGTTCTCTTAGGGGGGGACAAGAGACCCAGTACTTC.

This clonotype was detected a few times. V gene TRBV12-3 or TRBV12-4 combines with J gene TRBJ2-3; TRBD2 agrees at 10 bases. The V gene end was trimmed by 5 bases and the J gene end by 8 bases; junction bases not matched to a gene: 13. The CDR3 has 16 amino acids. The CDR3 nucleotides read TGTGCCAGCAGTGGGCGAGCGGGAGGGCCGTGGGGTACGCAGTATTTT. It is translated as CASSGRAGGPWGTQYF.

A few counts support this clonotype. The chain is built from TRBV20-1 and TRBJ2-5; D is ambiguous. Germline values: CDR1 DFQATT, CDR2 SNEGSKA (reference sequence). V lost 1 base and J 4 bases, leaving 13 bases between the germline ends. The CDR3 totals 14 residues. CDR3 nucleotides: TGCAGTGCTAGAGCTACCCAAGGAGTAGAGACCCAGTACTTC. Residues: CSARATQGVETQYF.

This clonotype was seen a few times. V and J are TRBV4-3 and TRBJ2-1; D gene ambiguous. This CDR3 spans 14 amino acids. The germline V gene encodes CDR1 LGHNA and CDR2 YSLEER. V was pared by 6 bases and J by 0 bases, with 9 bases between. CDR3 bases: TGCGCCAGCAGATCGGGTTCCTCCTACAATGAGCAGTTCTTC. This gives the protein CASRSGSSYNEQFF.

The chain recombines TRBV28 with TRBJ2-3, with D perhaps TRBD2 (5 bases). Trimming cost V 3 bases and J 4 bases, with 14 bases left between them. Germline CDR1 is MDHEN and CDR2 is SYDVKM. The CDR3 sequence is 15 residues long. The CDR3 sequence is CASSFSRALADTQYF. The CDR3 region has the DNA TGTGCCAGCAGTTTTTCGCGGGCCTTAGCAGATACGCAGTATTTT.

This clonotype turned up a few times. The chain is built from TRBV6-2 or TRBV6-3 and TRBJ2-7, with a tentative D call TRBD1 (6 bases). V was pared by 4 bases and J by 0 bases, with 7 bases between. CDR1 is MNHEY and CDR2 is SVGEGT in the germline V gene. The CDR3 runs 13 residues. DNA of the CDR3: TGTGCCAGCAGTTGGGACACCTCCTACGAGCAGTACTTC. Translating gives CASSWDTSYEQYF.